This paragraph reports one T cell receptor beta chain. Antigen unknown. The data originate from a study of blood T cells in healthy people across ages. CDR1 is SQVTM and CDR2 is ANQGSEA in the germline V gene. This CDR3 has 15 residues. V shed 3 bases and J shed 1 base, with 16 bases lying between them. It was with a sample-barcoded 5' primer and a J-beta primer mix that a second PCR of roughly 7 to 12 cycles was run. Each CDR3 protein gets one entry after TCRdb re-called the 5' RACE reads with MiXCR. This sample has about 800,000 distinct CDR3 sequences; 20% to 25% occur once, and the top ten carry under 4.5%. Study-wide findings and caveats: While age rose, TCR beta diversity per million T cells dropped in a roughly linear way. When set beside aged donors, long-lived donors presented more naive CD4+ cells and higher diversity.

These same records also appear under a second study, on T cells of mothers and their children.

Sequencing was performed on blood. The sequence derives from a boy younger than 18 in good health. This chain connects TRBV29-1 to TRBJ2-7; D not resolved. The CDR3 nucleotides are TGCAGCGTTGACCCTTTGAAAGGGCTTTCCTACGAGCAGTACTTC. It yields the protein CSVDPLKGLSYEQYF.